The 24 T cell receptor beta chains below all came from one sample that was sequenced in a study of T cell clonality in common variable immunodeficiency. Clones were sequenced by immunoSEQ multiplex PCR, and TCRdb holds only the in-frame ones, with some missing. Listed for the sample are roughly 32,000 clones, none seen a single time. The sample taken for sequencing was peripheral blood mononuclear cells. The origin of the receptors is a person aged 18 to 70 in good health.

Notes on this clone: The read comes to an end 3 residues before the CDR3 does, leaving the germline J gene to fill in the end. This sequence joins TRBV19 and TRBJ1-5; 10 nucleotides line up with TRBD1. CDR3 size: 16 residues. CDR1 and CDR2 from the germline V gene are LNHDA and SQIVND (reference sequence). The V gene end was trimmed by 1 base and the J gene end by 7 bases; junction bases not matched to a gene: 7. CDR3 region: CASSIAGTGADQPQHF. CDR3 DNA (partial): TGTGCCAGTAGTATAGCAGGGACAGGGGCCGACCAGCCC.

This clone was detected ten times or more. Partial CDR3 DNA: TGTGCCAGTAGTATAGGCGGAAGCTCCTACGAG. This codes for CASSIGGSSYE. The CDR3, in full, reads CASSIGGSSYEQYF. V gene TRBV19 combines with J gene TRBJ2-7; D is undetermined. The read comes to an end 3 residues before the CDR3 does, leaving the germline J gene to fill in the end. CDR1 is LNHDA and CDR2 is SQIVND in the germline V gene (reference sequence). Trimming shortened V by 1 base and J by 0 bases, and 7 bases separated the two germline ends. The CDR3 totals 14 residues. Supplemented by reference TRBV19 and TRBJ2-7, the full variable domain reads DGGITQSPKYLFRKEGQNVTLSCEQNLNHDAMYWYRQDPGQGLRLIYYSQIVNDFQKGDIAEGYSVSREKKESFPLTVTSAQKNPTAFYLCASSIGGSSYEQYFGPGTRLTVT.

This clone was picked up many times. The CDR3 end is not reached by the read, which stops 3 residues before it; the germline J gene fills it in. The chain has TRBV19 and TRBJ2-7; weak D call: TRBD2 (6 bases). Trimming pared 10 bases from V and 5 bases from J, leaving 18 bases between. The CDR3 extends over 13 amino acids. Germline assignment: CDR1 LNHDA and CDR2 SQIVND (reference sequence). The CDR3 spells CATGTSLGHEQYF. The sequenced CDR3 bases are TGTGCCACCGGGACTTCCCTGGGACACGAG.

This clone showed up just a few times. The read stops 3 residues short of the end of the CDR3; the missing end is completed from the germline J gene. The chain has TRBV30 and TRBJ1-2; D remains ambiguous. V lost 3 bases and J 2 bases, leaving 7 bases between the germline ends. Germline V gene data show CDR1 as GTSNPN and CDR2 as SVGIG (reference sequence). The CDR3 runs to 12 residues. Incomplete CDR3 DNA: TGTGCCTGGAGGACGGGGAACTATGGC. Translated, it gives CAWRTGNYG. The complete CDR3 reads CAWRTGNYGYTF.

This clone was seen many times. The sequenced fragment ends 3 residues before the CDR3 boundary, so the rest is inferred from the germline J gene. V usage is TRBV6-1 and J usage is TRBJ2-1; 7 bases line up with TRBD2. The CDR3 contains 14 residues. Germline trimming cut 4 bases from V and 6 bases from J; bases unmatched to any gene: 6. Germline V lookup: CDR1 MNHNS, CDR2 SASEGT. Partial CDR3 DNA: TGTGCCAGCAGTGGGACTAGGGGCGGCAATGAG. This encodes CASSGTRGGNE. In full, the CDR3 reads CASSGTRGGNEQFF.

This clone was seen at least ten times. From the germline J gene comes the end of the CDR3, since the read stops 3 residues before it. The V and J genes are TRBV30 and TRBJ1-2, with D tentatively TRBD1 (5 bases). The CDR3 loop spans 12 amino acids. V dropped 4 bases and J dropped 4 bases, with 10 bases sitting between them. Germline V gene sequence: CDR1 GTSNPN, CDR2 SVGIG (reference sequence). The CDR3 bases that were read are TGTGCCTGGACGAGACAGCTCTATGGC. It translates to CAWTRQLYG. The full CDR3 sequence reads CAWTRQLYGYTF.

This clone was seen repeatedly, ten times or more. The read ends 3 residues early relative to the CDR3; the germline J gene fills the gap. This chain links TRBV29-1 with TRBJ2-1; the D is unclear. Trimming removed 6 bases at V and 7 bases at J, with 10 bases between. The CDR3 is 11 residues long. Per germline, CDR1 SQVTM and CDR2 ANQGSEA. CDR3 sequence: CSVAARNEQFF. The covered CDR3 bases are TGCAGCGTCGCGGCGAGGAATGAG.

This clone was seen repeatedly, ten times or more. CDR3 DNA (partial): TGTGCCAGCAGTGAAAGGGTGCCCTACGAG. Protein product: CASSERVPYE. The full CDR3 protein reads CASSERVPYEQYF. The chain is built from TRBV2 and TRBJ2-7; D is uncertain. The read ends 3 residues early relative to the CDR3; the germline J gene fills the gap. The CDR3 length is 13 residues. V dropped 2 bases and J dropped 2 bases, with 7 bases sitting between them. Per germline, CDR1 SNHLY and CDR2 FYNNEI.

This clone has a handful of counts. One base away lies a much larger clone, so this may be a sequencing read error. The read gets to within 3 residues of the CDR3 end, and the germline J gene fills in the rest. The genes are TRBV19 and TRBJ2-3, with D possibly being TRBD1 (5 bases). Germline V gene sequence: CDR1 LNHDA, CDR2 SQIVND (reference sequence). There are 14 residues in the CDR3. CDR3 bases read: TGTGCCAGTAGTATACAGGGTGCCAATCAGCCG. Amino acid sequence: CASSIQGANQP. In full, the CDR3 is CASSIQGANQPQYF.

In its sample, this clone was seen many times. The read falls 3 residues short of the CDR3 end, and the missing part is taken from the germline J gene. This chain joins TRBV7-9 and TRBJ1-5; 8 bases map to TRBD1. CDR1 is SEHNR and CDR2 is FQNEAQ in the germline V gene (reference sequence). Trimming took 5 bases from V and 2 from J; bases not matched to a gene: 2. This CDR3 is built from 14 residues. Partial CDR3 DNA: TGTGCCAGCAGCCTGGACAGGGGCAATCAGCCC. The encoded protein is CASSLDRGNQP. The CDR3 in full is CASSLDRGNQPQHF.

This clone was seen only a few times. The CDR3 goes on 3 residues after the read ends, and that part is filled in from the germline J gene. The chain carries TRBV20-1 and TRBJ2-7; D may be TRBD2 (5 bases). The CDR3 spans 14 residues. The V and J ends lost 3 bases and 4 bases respectively, with 16 bases between them. CDR1 and CDR2 from the germline V gene are DFQATT and SNEGSKA (reference sequence). CDR3 sequence reads: CSARASGQRYEQYF. The sequenced part of the CDR3 DNA is TGCAGTGCTAGGGCGAGCGGCCAGAGGTACGAG.

This clone was seen more than once but under ten times. This may come from a read error, since a much larger clone is one base off. The DNA ends 3 residues before the CDR3 does, and the rest of the CDR3 is filled in from the germline J gene. The V call is TRBV30, the J call TRBJ2-3; D might be TRBD1 (6 bases). The CDR3 is 13 amino acids. From germline, CDR1 is GTSNPN and CDR2 SVGIG (reference sequence). The CDR3 loop reads CAWSYGGRQPQYF. CDR3 bases read: TGTGCCTGGAGTTATGGGGGCCGGCAGCCG.

In its sample, this clone was seen many times. The read falls 3 residues short of the CDR3 end, and the missing part is taken from the germline J gene. The chain uses TRBV5-1 and TRBJ2-2; no definite D call. The germline gives CDR1 SGHRS, CDR2 YFSETQ. The CDR3 has 16 amino acids. The CDR3 loop reads CASRVSSFATNEKLFF. The CDR3 DNA, read in part, is TGCGCCAGCAGGGTCAGTTCCTTTGCAACTAATGAAAAG.

This clone was seen a few times. Sequencing ends 3 residues short of the CDR3 end; the germline J gene provides the rest. The genes are TRBV19 and TRBJ1-1, with 7 nucleotides matching TRBD1. This CDR3 is built from 19 residues. Germline-derived CDR1 and CDR2 are LNHDA and SQIVND (reference sequence). Losses at the gene ends were 7 bases for V and 2 bases for J; bases not matched to a gene: 22. The sequenced part of the CDR3 DNA is TGTGCCAGTATAAGGGTATGGGACAGTCGATCATCGGGTAACACTGAA. Its protein product is CASIRVWDSRSSGNTE. The entire CDR3 sequence reads CASIRVWDSRSSGNTEAFF. The variable domain in full, completed from reference TRBV19 and TRBJ1-1, reads DGGITQSPKYLFRKEGQNVTLSCEQNLNHDAMYWYRQDPGQGLRLIYYSQIVNDFQKGDIAEGYSVSREKKESFPLTVTSAQKNPTAFYLCASIRVWDSRSSGNTEAFFGQGTRLTVV.

On this clone: The CDR3 is cut off 3 residues early in the read; its end comes from the germline J gene. The rearrangement links TRBV20-1 to TRBJ2-3; weak D call: TRBD1 (6 bases). From germline, CDR1 is DFQATT and CDR2 SNEGSKA (reference sequence). This CDR3 region has 12 residues. The CDR3 reads CSASEGVETQYF. Partial CDR3 DNA: TGCAGTGCTAGTGAGGGGGTAGAGACG.

This clone was counted at least ten times. The read comes to an end 3 residues before the CDR3 does, leaving the germline J gene to fill in the end. This chain joins TRBV5-1 and TRBJ2-2; 7 nucleotides match TRBD1. The V gene's germline CDR1 is SGHRS and CDR2 YFSETQ. This CDR3 is built from 14 residues. This CDR3 is CASSTGTADEKLFF. CDR3 DNA, as far as it was read: TGCGCCAGCAGCACCGGGACAGCAGATGAAAAG.

This clone was picked up many times. The CDR3 goes on 3 residues after the read ends, and that part is filled in from the germline J gene. This chain connects TRBV7-3 to TRBJ2-7; 10 nucleotides align to TRBD2. The CDR3 totals 15 residues. Looked up from germline, CDR1 is SGHTA and CDR2 is FQGTGA. J was trimmed by 4 bases and V by 2 bases; bases with no gene match: 5. CDR3 bases read: TGTGCCAGCAGCTTATCAGGGACTAGCGTATACGAG. Its protein is CASSLSGTSVYE. In full, the CDR3 reads CASSLSGTSVYEQYF.

There are many counts of this clone. Read coverage stops 3 residues before the CDR3 terminus; the germline J gene supplies the remainder. J is TRBJ2-6 and V is TRBV5-1; D is perhaps TRBD2 (5 bases). There are 16 residues in the CDR3. The V and J ends lost 4 bases and 0 bases respectively, with 11 bases between them. Looked up from germline, CDR1 is SGHRS and CDR2 is YFSETQ. CDR3 sequence: CASSGQTISGANVLTF. CDR3 DNA (partial): TGCGCCAGCAGCGGGCAGACTATCTCTGGGGCCAACGTC.

The table lists this clone with many counts. The read ends 3 residues before the CDR3 terminus; that terminus is restored from the germline J gene. J is TRBJ1-5 and V is TRBV30, with 8 bases aligning to TRBD1. CDR1 and CDR2 (germline): GTSNPN, SVGIG (reference sequence). The CDR3 contains 13 residues. V shed 3 bases, J shed 6 bases, and the junction held 4 bases outside the gene matches. The CDR3 spells CAWRNRGGQPQHF. The DNA read from the CDR3 is TGTGCCTGGAGGAACAGGGGGGGTCAGCCC.

This clone was recorded many times. The CDR3 end lies 3 residues beyond the end of the read and is filled in from the germline J gene. V gene TRBV20-1 combines with J gene TRBJ2-3, with 8 bases identical to TRBD2. Germline V gene sequence: CDR1 DFQATT, CDR2 SNEGSKA (reference sequence). J gave up 5 bases and V 5 bases, and 15 bases lay outside the gene matches. The length of the CDR3 is 16 residues. The CDR3: CSAAALISGIIDTQYF. The CDR3 bases that were read are TGCAGTGCTGCCGCCCTTATTAGCGGGATAATAGATACG.

About this clone: The missing CDR3 end, 3 residues past where the read stops, is filled in from the germline J gene. The J gene is TRBJ1-2, the V gene TRBV19; D may be TRBD1 (5 bases). The length of the CDR3 is 12 residues. Germline V gene lookup returns CDR1 LNHDA and CDR2 SQIVND (reference sequence). Here the CDR3 reads CASSTPRGDYTF. Partial CDR3 DNA: TGTGCCAGTAGTACTCCGAGGGGCGAC.

At least ten counts were recorded for this clone. The read comes to an end 3 residues before the CDR3 does, leaving the germline J gene to fill in the end. The chain employs TRBV18 and TRBJ2-2; 11 bases agree with TRBD2. CDR3 length equals 17 residues. J lost 1 base, V lost 3 bases, and 4 bases had no gene match. CDR1 and CDR2 (germline): KGHSH, LQKENI. Here the CDR3 reads CASSPRLAGLNTGELFF. The CDR3 bases that were read are TGTGCCAGCTCACCGCGACTAGCGGGATTGAACACCGGGGAG.

This clone was counted many times. The read terminates 3 residues before the CDR3 end, so the remaining end is supplied by the germline J gene. This chain links TRBV13 with TRBJ2-1; perhaps TRBD1 as D (5 bases). This CDR3 has 15 amino acids. Trimming took 0 bases from V and 3 from J, leaving 9 bases between them. Germline lookup yields CDR1 PRHDT and CDR2 FYEKMQ (reference sequence). The CDR3 sequence is CASSLGGALYNEQFF. The sequenced part of the CDR3 DNA is TGTGCCAGCAGCTTAGGAGGGGCACTCTACAATGAG.

In its sample, this clone was seen many times. One end of the junction fails to match germline, which may point to a read error. The CDR3 end falls 3 residues outside the read, so it is completed with the germline J gene. The V gene is TRBV7-7, the J gene TRBJ2-3; 9 nucleotides align to TRBD2. This CDR3 spans 15 amino acids. Germline CDR1 SSHAT, CDR2 FNYEAQ (reference sequence). CDR3 in amino acids: CASSSGLARTDTQYF. CDR3 DNA, as far as it was read: TGTGCTAGCAGCTCGGGACTAGCCAGAACAGATACG. Full variable domain (rest looked up from reference TRBV7-7 and TRBJ2-3): GAGVSQSPRYKVTKRGQDVTLRCDPISSHATLYWYQQALGQGPEFLTYFNYEAQPDKSGLPSDRFSAERPEGSISTLTIQRTEQRDSAMYRCASSSGLARTDTQYFGPGTRLTVL.